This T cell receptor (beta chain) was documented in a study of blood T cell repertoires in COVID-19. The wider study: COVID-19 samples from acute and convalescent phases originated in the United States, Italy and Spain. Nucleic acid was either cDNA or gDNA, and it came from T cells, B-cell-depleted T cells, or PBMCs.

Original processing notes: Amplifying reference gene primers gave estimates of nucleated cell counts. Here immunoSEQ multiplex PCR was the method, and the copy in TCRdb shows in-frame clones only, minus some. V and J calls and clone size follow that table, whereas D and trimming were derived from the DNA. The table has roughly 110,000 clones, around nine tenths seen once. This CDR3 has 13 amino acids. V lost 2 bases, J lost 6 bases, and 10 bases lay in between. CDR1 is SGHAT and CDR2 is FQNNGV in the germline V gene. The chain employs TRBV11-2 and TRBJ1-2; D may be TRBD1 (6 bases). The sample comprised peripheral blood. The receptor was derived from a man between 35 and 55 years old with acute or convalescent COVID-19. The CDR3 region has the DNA TGTGCCAGCAGCTTATCCAGGGGCCATGGCTACACCTTC. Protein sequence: CASSLSRGHGYTF.